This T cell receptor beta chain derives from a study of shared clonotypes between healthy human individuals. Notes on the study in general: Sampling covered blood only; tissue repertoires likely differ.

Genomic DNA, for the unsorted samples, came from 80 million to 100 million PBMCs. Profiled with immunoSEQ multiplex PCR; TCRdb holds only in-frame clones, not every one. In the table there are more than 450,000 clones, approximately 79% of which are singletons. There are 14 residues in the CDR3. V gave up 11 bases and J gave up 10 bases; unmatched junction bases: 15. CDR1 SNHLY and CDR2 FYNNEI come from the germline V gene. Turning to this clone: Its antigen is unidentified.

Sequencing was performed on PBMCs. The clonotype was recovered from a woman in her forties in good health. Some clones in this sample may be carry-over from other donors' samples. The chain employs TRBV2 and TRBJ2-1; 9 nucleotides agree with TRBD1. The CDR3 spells CAGQRDRATQEQFF. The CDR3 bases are TGTGCCGGTCAACGGGACAGGGCGACACAAGAGCAGTTCTTC.